The 2 T cell receptor beta chains presented below share a single source sample, sequenced in a study of OX40 agonist ivuxolimab in advanced cancers. Clones were read by immunoSEQ multiplex PCR, and TCRdb kept only the in-frame ones, dropping some. The sample contains roughly 120,000 clones, roughly nine tenths of which appear only once. The material sequenced was CD4+ or CD8+ T cells sorted from blood, taken in a trial of the OX40 agonist ivuxolimab. The receptors originated from an adult with an advanced solid tumor such as melanoma, head and neck, liver or kidney cancer.

V and J are TRBV19 and TRBJ1-6; D not resolved. This CDR3 is built from 16 residues. V gave up 3 bases and J gave up 8 bases, with 17 bases separating them. Germline lookup yields CDR1 LNHDA and CDR2 SQIVND (reference sequence). The CDR3 region is CASSMAHAHRDSPLHF. CDR3 coding DNA: TGTGCCAGTAGTATGGCCCACGCCCATAGGGATTCACCCCTCCACTTT.

This chain links TRBV7-8 with TRBJ1-2; D not resolved. The CDR3 runs to 15 residues. Germline V CDR1 and CDR2: SGHVS, FQNEAQ. Between the trimmed V and J ends, which lost 3 bases and 1 base, there was a span of 12 bases. CDR3 sequence: CASSLNPAINYGYTF. The CDR3 DNA is TGTGCCAGCAGCTTGAACCCAGCAATTAACTATGGCTACACCTTC. Drawing the rest from reference TRBV7-8 and TRBJ1-2, the complete variable domain is GAGVSQSPRYKVAKRGQDVALRCDPISGHVSLFWYQQALGQGPEFLTYFQNEAQLDKSGLPSDRFFAERPEGSVSTLKIQRTQQEDSAVYLCASSLNPAINYGYTFGSGTRLTVV.